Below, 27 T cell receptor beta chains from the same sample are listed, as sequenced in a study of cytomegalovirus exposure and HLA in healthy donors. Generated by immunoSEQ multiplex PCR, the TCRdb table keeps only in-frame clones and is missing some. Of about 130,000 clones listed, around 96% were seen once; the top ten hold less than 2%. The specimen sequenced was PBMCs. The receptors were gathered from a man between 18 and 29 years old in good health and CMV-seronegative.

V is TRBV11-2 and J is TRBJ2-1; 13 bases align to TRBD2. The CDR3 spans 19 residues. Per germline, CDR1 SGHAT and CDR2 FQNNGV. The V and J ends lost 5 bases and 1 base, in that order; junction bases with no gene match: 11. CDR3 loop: CASSPTSGRALGSYNEQFF. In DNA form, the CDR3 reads TGTGCCAGCAGCCCCACTAGCGGGAGGGCCCTTGGGTCCTACAATGAGCAGTTCTTC.

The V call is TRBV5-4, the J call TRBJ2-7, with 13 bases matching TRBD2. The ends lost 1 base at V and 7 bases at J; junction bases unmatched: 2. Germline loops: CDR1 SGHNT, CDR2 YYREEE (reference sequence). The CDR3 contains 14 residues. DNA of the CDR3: TGTGCCAGCAGCTTGAGGACTAGCGGGAGTGAGCAGTACTTC. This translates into CASSLRTSGSEQYF.

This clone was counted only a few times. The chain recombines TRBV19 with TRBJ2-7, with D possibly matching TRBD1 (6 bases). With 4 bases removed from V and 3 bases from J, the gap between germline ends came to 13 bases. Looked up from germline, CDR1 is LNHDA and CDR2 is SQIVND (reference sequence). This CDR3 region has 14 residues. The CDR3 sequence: CASSTRTDRYEQYF. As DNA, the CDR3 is TGTGCCAGTAGTACAAGGACAGACCGCTACGAGCAGTACTTC.

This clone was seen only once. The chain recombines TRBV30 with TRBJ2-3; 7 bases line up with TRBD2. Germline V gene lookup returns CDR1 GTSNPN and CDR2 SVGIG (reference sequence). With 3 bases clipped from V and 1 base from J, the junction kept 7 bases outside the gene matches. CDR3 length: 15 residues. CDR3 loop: CAWSLWAGGTDTQYF. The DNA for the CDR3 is TGTGCCTGGAGCCTTTGGGCGGGAGGCACAGATACGCAGTATTTT.

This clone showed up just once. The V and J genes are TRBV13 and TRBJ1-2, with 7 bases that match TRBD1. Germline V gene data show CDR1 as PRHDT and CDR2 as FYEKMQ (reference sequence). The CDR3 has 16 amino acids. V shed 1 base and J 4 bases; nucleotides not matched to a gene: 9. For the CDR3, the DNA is TGTGCCAGCAGCTTAGATGGTCGGACAGGTAGCTATGGCTACACCTTC. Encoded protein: CASSLDGRTGSYGYTF. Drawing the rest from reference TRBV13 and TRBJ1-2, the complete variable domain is AAGVIQSPRHLIKEKRETATLKCYPIPRHDTVYWYQQGPGQDPQFLISFYEKMQSDKGSIPDRFSAQQFSDYHSELNMSSLELGDSALYFCASSLDGRTGSYGYTFGSGTRLTVV.

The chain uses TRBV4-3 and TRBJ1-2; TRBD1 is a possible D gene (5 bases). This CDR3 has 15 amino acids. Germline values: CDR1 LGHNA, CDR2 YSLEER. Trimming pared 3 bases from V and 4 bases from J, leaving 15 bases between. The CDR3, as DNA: TGCGCCAGCAGCCAGGGGAGGGGTGGGATCTATGGCTACACCTTC. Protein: CASSQGRGGIYGYTF.

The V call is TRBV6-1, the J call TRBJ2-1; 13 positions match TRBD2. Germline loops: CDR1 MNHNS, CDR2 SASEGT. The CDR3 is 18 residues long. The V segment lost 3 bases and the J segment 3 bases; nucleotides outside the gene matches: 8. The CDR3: CASSDRTSGSWLYNEQFF. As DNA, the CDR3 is TGTGCCAGCAGTGACCGGACTAGCGGGAGTTGGCTCTACAATGAGCAGTTCTTC.

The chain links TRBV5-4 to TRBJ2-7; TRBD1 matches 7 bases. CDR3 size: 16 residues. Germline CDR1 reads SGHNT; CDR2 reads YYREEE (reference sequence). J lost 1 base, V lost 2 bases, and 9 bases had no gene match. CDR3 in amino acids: CASSFPDGTVSYEQYF. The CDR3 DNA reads TGTGCCAGCAGCTTCCCCGACGGGACAGTATCCTACGAGCAGTACTTC.

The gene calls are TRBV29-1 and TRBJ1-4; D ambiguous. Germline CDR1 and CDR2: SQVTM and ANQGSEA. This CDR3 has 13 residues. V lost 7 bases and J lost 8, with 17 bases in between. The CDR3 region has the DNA TGCAGCGACTCCGGAGTGGATGGGGAAAAACTGTTTTTT. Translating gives CSDSGVDGEKLFF.

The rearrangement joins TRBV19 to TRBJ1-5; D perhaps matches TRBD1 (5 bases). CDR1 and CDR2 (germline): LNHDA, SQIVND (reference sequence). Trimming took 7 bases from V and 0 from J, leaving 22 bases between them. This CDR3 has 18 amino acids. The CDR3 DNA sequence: TGTGCCAGTACATTTATCGGGGGACGGACATATAGCAATCAGCCCCAGCATTTT. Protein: CASTFIGGRTYSNQPQHF.

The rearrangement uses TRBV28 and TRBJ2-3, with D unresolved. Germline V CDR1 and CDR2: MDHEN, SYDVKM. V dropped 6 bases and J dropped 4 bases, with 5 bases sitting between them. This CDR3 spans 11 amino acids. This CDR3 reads CASSLADTQYF. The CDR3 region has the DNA TGTGCCAGCAGCCTTGCAGATACGCAGTATTTT.

In DNA, the CDR3 is TGTGCCAGCAGCTTCATGACCGGGACAGGGGGGAAAAAATCGAACACCGGGGAGCTGTTTTTT. It specifies CASSFMTGTGGKKSNTGELFF. The chain is built from TRBV7-8 and TRBJ2-2; 11 bases align to TRBD1. The CDR3 sequence is 21 residues long. Germline V lookup: CDR1 SGHVS, CDR2 FQNEAQ. Trimming at V came to 3 bases and at J to 0 bases, leaving 15 bases not matched to a gene.

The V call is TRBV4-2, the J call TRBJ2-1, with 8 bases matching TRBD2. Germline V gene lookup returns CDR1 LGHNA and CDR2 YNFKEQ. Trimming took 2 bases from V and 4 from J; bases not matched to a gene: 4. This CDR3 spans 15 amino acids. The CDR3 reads CASSQTSGLYNEQFF. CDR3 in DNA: TGTGCCAGCAGCCAAACTAGCGGACTTTACAATGAGCAGTTCTTC.

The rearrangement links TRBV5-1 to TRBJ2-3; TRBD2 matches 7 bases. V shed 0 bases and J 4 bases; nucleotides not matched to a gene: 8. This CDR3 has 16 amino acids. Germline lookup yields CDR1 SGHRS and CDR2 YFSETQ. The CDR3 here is CASSLANPGGADTQYF. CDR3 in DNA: TGCGCCAGCAGCTTGGCGAATCCGGGAGGCGCAGATACGCAGTATTTT.

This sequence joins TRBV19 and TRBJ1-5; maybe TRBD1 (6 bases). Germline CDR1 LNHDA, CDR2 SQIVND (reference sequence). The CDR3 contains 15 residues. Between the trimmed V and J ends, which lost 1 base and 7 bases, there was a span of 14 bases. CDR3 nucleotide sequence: TGTGCCAGTAGTATAGGAGGACAGAAACGCCAGCCCCAGCATTTT. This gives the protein CASSIGGQKRQPQHF.

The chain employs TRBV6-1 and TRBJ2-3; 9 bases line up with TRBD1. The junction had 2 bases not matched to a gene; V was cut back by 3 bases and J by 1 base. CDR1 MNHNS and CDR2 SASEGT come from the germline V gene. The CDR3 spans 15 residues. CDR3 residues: CASSDRDRGTDTQYF. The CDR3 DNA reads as TGTGCCAGCAGTGACCGGGACAGGGGCACAGATACGCAGTATTTT.

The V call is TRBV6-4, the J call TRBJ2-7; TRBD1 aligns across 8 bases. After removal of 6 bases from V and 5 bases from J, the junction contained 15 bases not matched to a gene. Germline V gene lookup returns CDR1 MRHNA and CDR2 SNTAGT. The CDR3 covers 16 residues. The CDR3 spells CASSWTGPQSVNEQYF. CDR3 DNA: TGTGCCAGCAGCTGGACAGGGCCCCAATCAGTGAACGAGCAGTACTTC.

CDR3 region: CASSFSYSTDTQYF. The CDR3 nucleotides read TGTGCCAGCAGTTTCTCCTATAGCACAGATACGCAGTATTTT. The J gene is TRBJ2-3, the V gene TRBV27; D remains unclear. Per germline, CDR1 MNHEY and CDR2 SMNVEV (reference sequence). The V end lost 3 bases, the J end lost 0 bases, and 7 bases lay between the germline ends. There are 14 residues in the CDR3.

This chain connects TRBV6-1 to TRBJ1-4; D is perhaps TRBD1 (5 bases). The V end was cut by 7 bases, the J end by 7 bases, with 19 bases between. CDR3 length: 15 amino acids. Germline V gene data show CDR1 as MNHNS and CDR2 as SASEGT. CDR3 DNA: TGTGCCAGCATTCGGAGTGGAGGGGTGGGTGAAAAACTGTTTTTT. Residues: CASIRSGGVGEKLFF.

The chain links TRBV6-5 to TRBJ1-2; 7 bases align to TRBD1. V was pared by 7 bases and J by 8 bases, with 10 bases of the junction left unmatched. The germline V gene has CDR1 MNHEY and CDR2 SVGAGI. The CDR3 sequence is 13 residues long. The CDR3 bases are TGTGCCAGCAAACAACAGGGGAATCGGGGCTACACCTTC. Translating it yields CASKQQGNRGYTF.

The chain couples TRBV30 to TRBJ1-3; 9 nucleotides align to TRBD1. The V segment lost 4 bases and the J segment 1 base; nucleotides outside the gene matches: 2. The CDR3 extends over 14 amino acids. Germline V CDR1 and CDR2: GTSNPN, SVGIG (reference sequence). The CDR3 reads CAWKDRGSGNTIYF. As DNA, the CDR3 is TGTGCCTGGAAAGACAGGGGGTCTGGAAACACCATATATTTT.

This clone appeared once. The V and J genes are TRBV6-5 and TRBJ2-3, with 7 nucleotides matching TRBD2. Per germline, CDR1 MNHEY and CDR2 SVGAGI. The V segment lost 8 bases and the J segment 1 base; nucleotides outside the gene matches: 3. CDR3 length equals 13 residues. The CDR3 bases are TGTGCCAGCCGGGGAGGGGGCACAGATACGCAGTATTTT. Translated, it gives CASRGGGTDTQYF.

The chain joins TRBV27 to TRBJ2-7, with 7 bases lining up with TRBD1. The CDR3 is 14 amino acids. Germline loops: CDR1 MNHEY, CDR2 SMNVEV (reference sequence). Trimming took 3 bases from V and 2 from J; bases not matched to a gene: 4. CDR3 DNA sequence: TGTGCCAGCAGTTTGGGACAGATTACCTACGAGCAGTACTTC. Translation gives CASSLGQITYEQYF.

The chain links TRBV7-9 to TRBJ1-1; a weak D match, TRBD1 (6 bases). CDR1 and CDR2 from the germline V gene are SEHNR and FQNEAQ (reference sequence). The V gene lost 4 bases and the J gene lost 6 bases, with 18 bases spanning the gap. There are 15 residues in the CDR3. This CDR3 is CASSSDETGFAEAFF. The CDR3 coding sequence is TGTGCCAGCAGCTCCGACGAGACAGGCTTCGCTGAAGCTTTCTTT.

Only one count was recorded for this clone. The CDR3 loop reads CASSGTGGWDTEAFF. In DNA form, the CDR3 reads TGTGCCAGCAGTGGGACAGGGGGCTGGGACACTGAAGCTTTCTTT. The chain recombines TRBV9 with TRBJ1-1; TRBD1 matches at 12 bases. V shed 5 bases and J 3 bases; nucleotides not matched to a gene: 5. CDR3 length: 15 amino acids. Germline loops: CDR1 SGDLS, CDR2 YYNGEE.

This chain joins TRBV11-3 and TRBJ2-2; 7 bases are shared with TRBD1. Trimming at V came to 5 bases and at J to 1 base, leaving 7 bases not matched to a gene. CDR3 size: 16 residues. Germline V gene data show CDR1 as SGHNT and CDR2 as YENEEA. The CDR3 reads CASSPLRGQNTGELFF. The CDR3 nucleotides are TGTGCCAGCAGCCCTCTTAGGGGGCAGAACACCGGGGAGCTGTTTTTT.

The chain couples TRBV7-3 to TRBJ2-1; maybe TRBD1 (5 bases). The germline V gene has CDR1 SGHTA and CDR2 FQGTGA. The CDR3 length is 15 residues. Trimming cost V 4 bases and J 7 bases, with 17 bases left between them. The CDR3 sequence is CASSYDGAKGNEQFF. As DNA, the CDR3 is TGTGCCAGCAGCTATGATGGGGCCAAGGGGAATGAGCAGTTCTTC.